This is a list of T cell receptor beta chains from one sample in a study of blood T cell repertoires in COVID-19. Produced via immunoSEQ multiplex PCR; TCRdb's table is partial and in-frame only. The sample lists 150,000 to 200,000 clones, nearly 90% occurring once. Sequences were obtained from peripheral blood. All receptors derive from a man in his 60s with active or convalescent COVID-19. Each CDR3 is given with its conserved first and last residue. A D gene is named only where the DNA matches it firmly. Clone size is shown for a subset of rows, as once, few, many or a class of expanded clone.

clone size,D gene,J gene,V gene,CDR3 length,CDR3 DNA,CDR3 protein
.,TRBD1,TRBJ2-7,TRBV9,16,TGTGCCAGCAGCCCGAGCTGGGACAGGGGGCTCTACGAGCAGTACTTC,CASSPSWDRGLYEQYF
.,.,TRBJ2-1,TRBV27,13,TGTGCCAGCAGTTTAAACAGCTACAATGAGCAGTTCTTC,CASSLNSYNEQFF
.,.,TRBJ2-1,TRBV11-3,14,TGTGCCAGCAGCTTCGGGGGATCTTACAATGAGCAGTTCTTC,CASSFGGSYNEQFF
once,.,TRBJ1-1,TRBV5-1,16,TGCGCCAGCAGCTTGGATGGTACAGGGACGAACACTGAAGCTTTCTTT,CASSLDGTGTNTEAFF
once,.,TRBJ1-2,TRBV12-3/TRBV12-4,13,TGTGCCAGCCAAGGAGGATTTCGCTATGGCTACACCTTC,CASQGGFRYGYTF
.,TRBD2,TRBJ2-3,TRBV6-1,16,TGTGCCAGCAGTGAATCAGCGGGGGACCCCACAGATACGCAGTATTTT,CASSESAGDPTDTQYF
few,TRBD2,TRBJ2-5,TRBV6-1,16,TGTGCCAGCAGTGAATTTCGGGGGGACGCGGGAGAGACCCAGTACTTC,CASSEFRGDAGETQYF
.,.,TRBJ1-6,TRBV14,17,TGTGCCAGCAGCCCGCAGGCTTACGGCTCCTATAATTCACCCCTCCACTTT,CASSPQAYGSYNSPLHF
.,.,TRBJ1-4,TRBV4-2,15,TGTGCCAGCAGCCAAGGGAGTACAACTAATGAAAAACTGTTTTTT,CASSQGSTTNEKLFF
.,.,TRBJ1-2,TRBV24-1,13,TGTGCCACCAGTGACCAGGACATCGGGGGCTACACCTTC,CATSDQDIGGYTF
.,.,TRBJ1-2,TRBV5-1,13,TGCGCCAGCAGCTTGGCCCTAGGGAGGGGCTACACCTTC,CASSLALGRGYTF
.,TRBD1,TRBJ2-7,TRBV12-3/TRBV12-4,13,TGTGCCAGCAGCAAGGGACAGGTTTACGAGCAGTACTTC,CASSKGQVYEQYF
.,TRBD2,TRBJ2-7,TRBV30,15,TGTGCCTGGAGTGTAACTAGCGGGGGCTCCTACGAGCAGTACTTC,CAWSVTSGGSYEQYF
.,.,TRBJ1-1,TRBV5-1,14,TGCGCCAGCAGCCGACTTAGCGGGCGCACTGAAGCTTTCTTT,CASSRLSGRTEAFF
.,TRBD1,TRBJ2-7,TRBV29-1,16,TGCAGCGTGGCGACAGGGAGATCCTCTACCTACTACGAGCAGTACTTC,CSVATGRSSTYYEQYF
.,TRBD1,TRBJ2-7,TRBV5-1,15,TGCGCCAGCAGCCGGTACAGGGGGCTCTCTGATGAGCAGTACTTC,CASSRYRGLSDEQYF
.,.,TRBJ2-3,TRBV7-2,15,TGTGCCAGCAGCTTAGATCCCGCGGGGCGTGATACGCAGTATTTT,CASSLDPAGRDTQYF
once,.,TRBJ2-5,TRBV11-2,16,TGTGCCAGCAGCTTAGTGGGGACAAGTAACCAAGAGACCCAGTACTTC,CASSLVGTSNQETQYF
.,TRBD1,TRBJ1-2,TRBV6-1,16,TGTGCCAGCAGTGAAGCGATCAGACAGGGGGACTATGGCTACACCTTC,CASSEAIRQGDYGYTF
.,.,TRBJ1-3,TRBV5-5,14,TGTGCCAGCAGCCCCACAGGGTTCGGAAACACCATATATTTT,CASSPTGFGNTIYF
.,.,TRBJ1-2,TRBV3-1/TRBV3-2,14,TGTGCCAGCAGCCAAGTAAGGCAGGGGTTTGGCTACACCTTC,CASSQVRQGFGYTF
.,TRBD1,TRBJ1-5,TRBV6-6,15,TGTGCCAGCAGTTACTCGGAAGGGGGCAAACAGCCCCAGCATTTT,CASSYSEGGKQPQHF
.,TRBD1,TRBJ1-5,TRBV6-1,16,TGTGCCAGCAGTGGGGGGACAGGGGGGAACAATCAGCCCCAGCATTTT,CASSGGTGGNNQPQHF
few,.,TRBJ1-1,TRBV19,13,TGTGCCAGTACCACCCAATACAGGACCGAAGCTTTCTTT,CASTTQYRTEAFF
.,TRBD1,TRBJ1-1,TRBV18,15,TGTGCCAGCTCACCGATTGGACAGGGCGTCACTGAAGCTTTCTTT,CASSPIGQGVTEAFF
.,TRBD1,TRBJ2-1,TRBV5-1,16,TGCGCCAGCATCCTATTCCCGGGACAGGGGAACAATGAGCAGTTCTTC,CASILFPGQGNNEQFF
.,.,TRBJ1-1,TRBV6-1,13,TGTGCCAGCAGTGATGGGGGCACGACTGAAGCTTTCTTT,CASSDGGTTEAFF
few,.,TRBJ1-6,TRBV5-4,15,TGTGCCAGCAGCTTGGACAGCAATCCTAATTCACCCCTCCACTTT,CASSLDSNPNSPLHF
.,TRBD1,TRBJ1-2,TRBV19,16,TGTGCCAGTAGTATTCTCCGGACAGGGGGAATAGGTGGCTACACCTTC,CASSILRTGGIGGYTF
.,TRBD2,TRBJ2-1,TRBV7-3,16,TGTGCCAGCAGCTCGCCGGGACTAGTGGCGTACAATGAGCAGTTCTTC,CASSSPGLVAYNEQFF
.,TRBD2,TRBJ2-5,TRBV27,16,TGTGCCAGCAGCCGAATGGCTAGCGGGGGCAAGGGAACCCAGTACTTC,CASSRMASGGKGTQYF
.,.,TRBJ2-5,TRBV14,16,TGTGCCAGCAGCCAAGGTTTTTCGGGGTACCAAGAGACCCAGTACTTC,CASSQGFSGYQETQYF
.,TRBD2,TRBJ2-7,TRBV3-1/TRBV3-2,17,TGTGCCAGCAGCCAAGGCGTAACTAGCGGGGGGGCCGGGGAGCAGTACTTC,CASSQGVTSGGAGEQYF
.,.,TRBJ1-5,TRBV7-2,15,TGTGCCAGCAGCTTAGCAGGGGAGGCTACTCAGCCCCAGCATTTT,CASSLAGEATQPQHF
.,TRBD1,TRBJ2-7,TRBV7-6,19,TGTGCCAGCAGCTCGCAGGGGCTCCGGGACAGGGGGTACCCTTACGAGCAGTACTTC,CASSSQGLRDRGYPYEQYF
.,.,TRBJ2-7,TRBV5-1,14,TGCGCCAGCAGCTTGGCAGCAGGGGGGTACGAGCAGTACTTC,CASSLAAGGYEQYF
.,.,TRBJ1-5,TRBV2,13,TGTGCCAGCAGTGAATGGGGGGATCAGCCCCAGCATTTT,CASSEWGDQPQHF
.,.,TRBJ1-6,TRBV3-1/TRBV3-2,14,TGTGCCAGCAGCCAGAAGGGGTATAATTCACCCCTCCACTTT,CASSQKGYNSPLHF
.,TRBD2,TRBJ2-5,TRBV7-2,18,TGTGCCAGCAGCTCACTACGGGTGGTAGCGGGGGGGTCCGGGGCCCAGTACTTC,CASSSLRVVAGGSGAQYF
.,TRBD1,TRBJ1-6,TRBV6-5,14,TGTGCCAGCGGGCGGGACAGGGGCAATTCACCCCTCCACTTT,CASGRDRGNSPLHF
.,.,TRBJ2-1,TRBV7-9,12,TGTGCCAGCAGCAACACCTACAATGAGCAGTTCTTC,CASSNTYNEQFF
.,.,TRBJ2-7,TRBV4-2,15,TGTGCCAGCAGCCAAGCGACCGGGACACAATACGAGCAGTACTTC,CASSQATGTQYEQYF
.,.,TRBJ1-6,TRBV15,15,TGTGCCACCAGCAGAGTCCGACATCCGAATTCACCCCTCCACTTT,CATSRVRHPNSPLHF
once,.,TRBJ2-2,TRBV24-1,19,TGTGCCACCAGTGGTGTTGGAGGATCCGGTCGGGTTAACACCGGGGAGCTGTTTTTT,CATSGVGGSGRVNTGELFF
.,TRBD1,TRBJ1-5,TRBV7-9,14,TGTGCCAGCAGCCAGGGGGTAAGCAATCAGCCCCAGCATTTT,CASSQGVSNQPQHF
.,.,TRBJ2-1,TRBV10-2,15,TGCGCCAGCAGTGACGTGGCAGGGGTTTACAATGAGCAGTTCTTC,CASSDVAGVYNEQFF
.,.,TRBJ1-3,TRBV3-1/TRBV3-2,18,TGTGCCAGCAGCCAAGGTAACAGTGCCGAGGGTGGTGGAAACACCATATATTTT,CASSQGNSAEGGGNTIYF
.,.,TRBJ2-7,TRBV28,15,TGTGCCAGCAGTCTAAGACAGTTTACCTCCTACGAGCAGTACTTC,CASSLRQFTSYEQYF
.,.,TRBJ1-5,TRBV19,14,TGTGCCAGTAGTAATTTCTCAGGGAATCAGCCCCAGCATTTT,CASSNFSGNQPQHF
.,.,TRBJ1-1,TRBV9,14,TGTGCCAGCAGCGTAGACCTAAGTAGCACTGAAGCTTTCTTT,CASSVDLSSTEAFF
.,TRBD1,TRBJ1-2,TRBV19,13,TGTGCCAGTAGTATCGACAGGGTCGGTGGCTACACCTTC,CASSIDRVGGYTF
few,TRBD1,TRBJ2-7,TRBV18,14,TGTGCCAGCTCACGGGACAGGAGAATGGGGGAGCAGTACTTC,CASSRDRRMGEQYF
.,.,TRBJ2-5,TRBV3-1/TRBV3-2,13,TGTGCCAGCAGCCCTTCCGCGGGGCAGACCCAGTACTTC,CASSPSAGQTQYF
.,.,TRBJ2-5,TRBV11-2,11,TGTGCCAGCAGCTCCCAGGTGACCCAGTACTTC,CASSSQVTQYF
.,TRBD1,TRBJ2-3,TRBV19,16,TGTGCCACCTCCCGTGACAGGGGGCGATACACAGATACGCAGTATTTT,CATSRDRGRYTDTQYF
.,.,TRBJ1-1,TRBV3-1/TRBV3-2,11,TGTGCCAGCAGCCAACAAAAGCAAGCTTTCTTT,CASSQQKQAFF
once,.,TRBJ2-2,TRBV18,14,TGTGCCAGCTCGGGGCAGGGCGACACCGGGGAGCTGTTTTTT,CASSGQGDTGELFF